The 29 T cell receptor beta chains reported below all come from one sample, sequenced in a study of CD8 T cells in Susac syndrome. cDNA came from about 0.51 to 1 ug RNA primed by random hexamers. TCRdb analysed the immunoSEQ multiplex PCR reads with MiXCR anew, one entry per CDR3 protein. The sample lists 150,000 to 250,000 distinct CDR3 sequences, about 95% occurring once. What was sequenced was CD4+ T cells from PBMCs. The receptors here all came from a human donor with multiple sclerosis.

CDR3 sequence reads: CASSSQGFNSPLHF. CDR3 nucleotides: TGTGCCAGCAGCTCACAGGGGTTTAATTCACCCCTCCACTTT. The V and J genes are TRBV7-3 and TRBJ1-6; the match to TRBD1 covers 7 bases. Germline V gene sequence: CDR1 SGHTA, CDR2 FQGTGA. This CDR3 has 14 residues. V gave up 4 bases and J gave up 6 bases; unmatched junction bases: 3.

The gene calls are TRBV15 and TRBJ2-2, with TRBD2 as a possible D gene (6 bases). In germline, CDR1 is LNHNV, CDR2 YYDKDF (reference sequence). V lost 0 bases and J 1 base, leaving 9 bases between the germline ends. The CDR3 has 16 amino acids. Here the CDR3 reads CATSRDVGRNTGELFF. The CDR3 DNA sequence: TGTGCCACCAGCAGAGATGTCGGGAGGAACACCGGGGAGCTGTTTTTT.

J is TRBJ2-1 and V is TRBV10-3; 9 bases line up with TRBD2. CDR3 length: 14 amino acids. Losses at the gene ends were 9 bases for V and 4 bases for J; bases not matched to a gene: 7. Germline V gene lookup returns CDR1 ENHRY and CDR2 SYGVKD. DNA for the CDR3: TGTGCCATAGGAAGGCGGGAGGGTTACAATGAGCAGTTCTTC. It codes for CAIGRREGYNEQFF.

A single count supports this clonotype. V and J are TRBV20-1 and TRBJ2-1; maybe TRBD1 (5 bases). The germline V gene encodes CDR1 DFQATT and CDR2 SNEGSKA (reference sequence). The V end lost 8 bases, the J end lost 6 bases, and 14 bases lay between the germline ends. The CDR3 is 12 residues long. CDR3 loop: CSSQDGANEQFF. DNA of the CDR3: TGCAGTTCTCAGGATGGGGCCAATGAGCAGTTCTTC.

V and J are TRBV3-1 and TRBJ1-2, with TRBD1 matching 9 bases. This CDR3 contains 14 residues. Germline V gives CDR1 LGHDT, CDR2 YNNKEL (reference sequence). V shed 4 bases and J 8 bases; nucleotides not matched to a gene: 8. Here the CDR3 reads CASSPWDRAEGYTF. CDR3 coding DNA: TGTGCCAGCAGCCCCTGGGACAGGGCGGAGGGCTACACCTTC.

The chain uses TRBV20-1 and TRBJ2-5; TRBD1 agrees at 7 bases. Per germline, CDR1 DFQATT and CDR2 SNEGSKA (reference sequence). V was clipped by 5 bases and J by 4 bases; unmatched bases: 10. The CDR3 consists of 14 residues. This CDR3 is CSAALQGWGETQYF. CDR3 in DNA: TGCAGTGCTGCACTACAGGGGTGGGGAGAGACCCAGTACTTC.

In DNA, the CDR3 is TGCAGTGTTCTAGCGGGGGCCCAAGAGACCCAGTACTTC. This gives the protein CSVLAGAQETQYF. The chain uses TRBV20-1 and TRBJ2-5; 10 bases line up with TRBD2. The J segment lost 1 base and the V segment lost 7 bases, leaving 3 bases of the junction unmatched. CDR3 length: 13 amino acids. Germline V gene data show CDR1 as DFQATT and CDR2 as SNEGSKA (reference sequence).

This rearrangement joins TRBV14 to TRBJ2-7; D is possibly TRBD1 (6 bases). Germline CDR1 and CDR2: SGHDN and FVKESK. V shed 4 bases and J shed 6 bases, with 16 bases lying between them. CDR3 length: 14 residues. The CDR3 sequence is CASSPLTVGGEQYF. DNA for the CDR3: TGTGCCAGCAGCCCTCTTACGGTAGGGGGCGAGCAGTACTTC.

The chain is built from TRBV24-1 and TRBJ2-2, with 8 bases lining up with TRBD1. J lost 0 bases, V lost 9 bases, and 11 bases had no gene match. The CDR3 consists of 17 residues. Germline loops: CDR1 KGHDR, CDR2 SFDVKD. CDR3 in amino acids: CATDSGGGSTNTGELFF. The CDR3 DNA sequence: TGTGCCACCGATTCAGGGGGCGGAAGTACGAACACCGGGGAGCTGTTTTTT.

The rearrangement links TRBV20-1 to TRBJ1-4; D call uncertain. Trimming shortened V by 4 bases and J by 7 bases, and 19 bases separated the two germline ends. The CDR3 is 15 residues long. Germline CDR1 is DFQATT and CDR2 is SNEGSKA (reference sequence). Written as DNA, the CDR3 is TGCAGTGCTAAGAAGGAGTTGGGGAGTGGTGAAAAACTGTTTTTT. Translation gives CSAKKELGSGEKLFF.

This clonotype was recorded once. The chain links TRBV5-1 to TRBJ2-7; perhaps TRBD2 as D (6 bases). V gave up 1 base and J gave up 3 bases, with 11 bases separating them. This CDR3 spans 14 amino acids. The V gene's germline CDR1 is SGHRS and CDR2 YFSETQ. As DNA, the CDR3 is TGCGCCAGCAGCTTGACGGGAGTAAACTACGAGCAGTACTTC. This gives the protein CASSLTGVNYEQYF. The full variable domain, completed using reference TRBV5-1 and TRBJ2-7, is KAGVTQTPRYLIKTRGQQVTLSCSPISGHRSVSWYQQTPGQGLQFLFEYFSETQRNKGNFPGRFSGRQFSNSRSEMNVSTLELGDSALYLCASSLTGVNYEQYFGPGTRLTVT.

V is TRBV3-1 and J is TRBJ1-2, with TRBD1 as a possible D gene (6 bases). Germline V gene sequence: CDR1 LGHDT, CDR2 YNNKEL (reference sequence). V was pared by 3 bases and J by 7 bases, with 15 bases between. This CDR3 is built from 14 residues. The CDR3 bases are TGTGCCAGCAGCCATTCATCAGGGGTCCGTGGCTACACCTTC. This gives the protein CASSHSSGVRGYTF.

This sequence joins TRBV3-1 and TRBJ2-7, with no clear D. The CDR3 contains 13 residues. V was trimmed by 2 bases and J by 9 bases, leaving 14 bases between them. Germline CDR1 reads LGHDT; CDR2 reads YNNKEL (reference sequence). CDR3 amino acids: CASSQSSKAGQYF. For the CDR3, the DNA is TGTGCCAGCAGCCAATCCTCAAAGGCCGGGCAGTACTTC.

The chain couples TRBV20-1 to TRBJ2-7; 7 bases map to TRBD2. The V segment lost 2 bases and the J segment 5 bases; nucleotides outside the gene matches: 9. The CDR3 runs to 14 residues. Germline-derived CDR1 and CDR2 are DFQATT and SNEGSKA (reference sequence). CDR3 loop: CSARTSTSTHEQYF. Here the CDR3 DNA reads TGCAGTGCTAGAACATCGACTAGCACCCACGAGCAGTACTTC.

This chain uses TRBV3-1 with TRBJ2-2; D gene uncertain. V lost 0 bases to trimming and J lost 9 bases, with 11 bases between them. Looked up from germline, CDR1 is LGHDT and CDR2 is YNNKEL (reference sequence). This CDR3 contains 14 residues. The CDR3 loop is CASSQDFAARELFF. CDR3 nucleotides: TGTGCCAGCAGCCAAGATTTTGCCGCACGGGAGCTGTTTTTT.

The chain links TRBV14 to TRBJ2-1; D is undetermined. The CDR3 has 14 amino acids. V dropped 4 bases and J dropped 0 bases, with 7 bases sitting between them. Germline loops: CDR1 SGHDN, CDR2 FVKESK. CDR3 in amino acids: CASSPLRSYNEQFF. The CDR3 coding sequence is TGTGCCAGCAGCCCCCTCCGCTCCTACAATGAGCAGTTCTTC.

The V and J genes are TRBV30 and TRBJ2-1, with 10 bases aligning to TRBD1. The V segment lost 4 bases and the J segment 12 bases; nucleotides outside the gene matches: 6. Germline V CDR1 and CDR2: GTSNPN, SVGIG (reference sequence). This CDR3 comprises 12 residues. The CDR3 DNA reads as TGTGCCTGGACTGCGGACAGGGGGATGCAGTTCTTC. Protein product: CAWTADRGMQFF.

The rearrangement joins TRBV15 to TRBJ2-3; TRBD2 is a possible D gene (6 bases). V lost 0 bases and J lost 5, with 6 bases in between. Germline V gene lookup returns CDR1 LNHNV and CDR2 YYDKDF (reference sequence). The CDR3 spans 13 residues. This chain's CDR3 is CATSREGLDTQYF. Written as DNA, the CDR3 is TGTGCCACCAGCAGAGAGGGACTAGATACGCAGTATTTT. Looking up the rest from reference TRBV15 and TRBJ2-3 gives the full variable domain: DAMVIQNPRYQVTQFGKPVTLSCSQTLNHNVMYWYQQKSSQAPKLLFHYYDKDFNNEADTPDNFQSRRPNTSFCFLDIRSPGLGDTAMYLCATSREGLDTQYFGPGTRLTVL.

The chain links TRBV4-1 to TRBJ2-4; D unresolved. Germline V gene lookup returns CDR1 MGHRA and CDR2 YSYEKL. V was trimmed by 1 base and J by 0 bases, leaving 7 bases between them. The CDR3 consists of 15 residues. For the CDR3, the DNA is TGCGCCAGCAGCCAAGGGCGGATAGCCAAAAACATTCAGTACTTC. Translation: CASSQGRIAKNIQYF.

This sequence joins TRBV27 and TRBJ2-3; 7 bases fit TRBD2. The CDR3 sequence is 19 residues long. Germline V gene sequence: CDR1 MNHEY, CDR2 SMNVEV (reference sequence). Trimming at V came to 5 bases and at J to 6 bases, leaving 23 bases not matched to a gene. The CDR3 spells CASSPRGAGRPGFGDTQYF. The CDR3 nucleotides are TGTGCCAGCAGTCCCCGGGGAGCGGGGCGGCCGGGTTTCGGCGATACGCAGTATTTT.

V usage is TRBV9 and J usage is TRBJ2-7; TRBD1 matches 7 bases. The CDR3 covers 14 residues. The germline V gene encodes CDR1 SGDLS and CDR2 YYNGEE. V lost 0 bases and J lost 4; bases outside the gene matches: 4. The chain's CDR3 is CASSVAGQNYEQYF. CDR3 DNA sequence: TGTGCCAGCAGCGTAGCGGGACAGAATTACGAGCAGTACTTC.

The V gene is TRBV20-1, the J gene TRBJ2-7; D call uncertain. The V end was cut by 2 bases, the J end by 0 bases, with 5 bases between. This CDR3 is 12 amino acids long. Germline V lookup: CDR1 DFQATT, CDR2 SNEGSKA (reference sequence). CDR3 sequence: CSARSLSYEQYF. Written as DNA, the CDR3 is TGCAGTGCTAGAAGCCTCTCCTACGAGCAGTACTTC.

The rearrangement uses TRBV5-1 and TRBJ1-2; 9 positions agree with TRBD1. The J segment lost 3 bases and the V segment lost 3 bases, leaving 9 bases of the junction unmatched. Germline CDR1 and CDR2: SGHRS and YFSETQ. The CDR3 is 16 amino acids. The CDR3 protein is CASSSGQGLSDYGYTF. DNA for the CDR3: TGCGCCAGCAGCTCGGGACAGGGCCTATCAGACTATGGCTACACCTTC.

The chain links TRBV7-2 to TRBJ2-1, with D possibly being TRBD2 (6 bases). CDR3 length equals 15 residues. The ends were cut back, 5 bases at V and 8 bases at J, with 19 bases in the middle. Germline loops: CDR1 SGHTA, CDR2 FQGNSA. CDR3 amino acids: CASSPTGLLPHEQFF. CDR3 nucleotides: TGTGCCAGCAGCCCTACGGGACTTCTACCCCATGAGCAGTTCTTC. The whole variable domain, filled in from reference TRBV7-2 and TRBJ2-1, reads GAGVSQSPSNKVTEKGKDVELRCDPISGHTALYWYRQSLGQGLEFLIYFQGNSAPDKSGLPSDRFSAERTGGSVSTLTIQRTQQEDSAVYLCASSPTGLLPHEQFFGPGTRLTVL.

In its sample, this clonotype was seen once. The chain links TRBV2 to TRBJ2-5; the match to TRBD1 covers 8 bases. The CDR3 loop spans 15 amino acids. V shed 6 bases, J shed 6 bases, and the junction held 12 bases outside the gene matches. Germline-derived CDR1 and CDR2 are SNHLY and FYNNEI. Here the CDR3 reads CASSDGQGVAQTQYF. CDR3 DNA sequence: TGTGCCAGCAGCGACGGACAGGGTGTTGCCCAGACCCAGTACTTC.

The V gene is TRBV30, the J gene TRBJ1-2; D gene uncertain. Per germline, CDR1 GTSNPN and CDR2 SVGIG (reference sequence). V lost 7 bases to trimming and J lost 4 bases, with 10 bases between them. The CDR3 extends over 11 amino acids. The CDR3 nucleotides read TGTGCCTCGGGGAGGATCTATGGCTACACCTTC. It specifies CASGRIYGYTF.

The rearrangement uses TRBV15 and TRBJ2-5; possible D gene TRBD1, 6 bases. The germline V gene has CDR1 LNHNV and CDR2 YYDKDF (reference sequence). With 5 bases removed from V and 5 bases from J, the gap between germline ends came to 18 bases. CDR3 length equals 15 residues. The CDR3 DNA sequence: TGTGCCACCAGCGATTCATACCCAGGGGTGGAGACCCAGTACTTC. It codes for CATSDSYPGVETQYF.

The V and J genes are TRBV3-1 and TRBJ2-1, with no clear D. CDR3 length: 13 residues. The germline V and J ends were trimmed by 6 bases and 4 bases, with 10 bases remaining between them. Germline V lookup: CDR1 LGHDT, CDR2 YNNKEL (reference sequence). The DNA for the CDR3 is TGTGCCAGCAGAAGGAACCAATACAATGAGCAGTTCTTC. This sequence encodes CASRRNQYNEQFF.

This clonotype showed up just once. This rearrangement joins TRBV19 to TRBJ1-1, with D uncertain. Germline lookup yields CDR1 LNHDA and CDR2 SQIVND (reference sequence). The CDR3 runs to 14 residues. Between the trimmed V and J ends, which lost 6 bases and 1 base, there was a span of 12 bases. CDR3 nucleotides: TGTGCCAGTAGAAAGGAACGGGGGAACACTGAAGCTTTCTTT. Amino acids: CASRKERGNTEAFF.